This T cell receptor beta chain was observed in a study of cytomegalovirus exposure and HLA in healthy donors. Germline values: CDR1 SGHDN, CDR2 FVKESK. V was pared by 1 base and J by 11 bases, with 11 bases between. The CDR3 totals 12 residues. Details on this clone: Its matching antigen is unknown.

The PCR contained 60 Vbeta and 13 Jbeta primers. Libraries were prepared by immunoSEQ multiplex PCR; TCRdb keeps only in-frame clonotypes and omits some of them. The sample yields around 120,000 clones, roughly three quarters seen once. General study results and limits: Most TCR beta V segments were productive about 90% or about 30% of the time in an earlier analysis. A list of around 160 TCR beta chains associated with cytomegalovirus was given.

This TCR was sampled from a woman aged 40 to 50 in good health and CMV-seronegative. The genes are TRBV14 and TRBJ1-2, with a possible D match to TRBD1 (5 bases). The sample consisted of PBMCs. In DNA, the CDR3 is TGTGCCAGCAGCCAAGTCCCCGGGGGATACACCTTC. Amino acids: CASSQVPGGYTF.